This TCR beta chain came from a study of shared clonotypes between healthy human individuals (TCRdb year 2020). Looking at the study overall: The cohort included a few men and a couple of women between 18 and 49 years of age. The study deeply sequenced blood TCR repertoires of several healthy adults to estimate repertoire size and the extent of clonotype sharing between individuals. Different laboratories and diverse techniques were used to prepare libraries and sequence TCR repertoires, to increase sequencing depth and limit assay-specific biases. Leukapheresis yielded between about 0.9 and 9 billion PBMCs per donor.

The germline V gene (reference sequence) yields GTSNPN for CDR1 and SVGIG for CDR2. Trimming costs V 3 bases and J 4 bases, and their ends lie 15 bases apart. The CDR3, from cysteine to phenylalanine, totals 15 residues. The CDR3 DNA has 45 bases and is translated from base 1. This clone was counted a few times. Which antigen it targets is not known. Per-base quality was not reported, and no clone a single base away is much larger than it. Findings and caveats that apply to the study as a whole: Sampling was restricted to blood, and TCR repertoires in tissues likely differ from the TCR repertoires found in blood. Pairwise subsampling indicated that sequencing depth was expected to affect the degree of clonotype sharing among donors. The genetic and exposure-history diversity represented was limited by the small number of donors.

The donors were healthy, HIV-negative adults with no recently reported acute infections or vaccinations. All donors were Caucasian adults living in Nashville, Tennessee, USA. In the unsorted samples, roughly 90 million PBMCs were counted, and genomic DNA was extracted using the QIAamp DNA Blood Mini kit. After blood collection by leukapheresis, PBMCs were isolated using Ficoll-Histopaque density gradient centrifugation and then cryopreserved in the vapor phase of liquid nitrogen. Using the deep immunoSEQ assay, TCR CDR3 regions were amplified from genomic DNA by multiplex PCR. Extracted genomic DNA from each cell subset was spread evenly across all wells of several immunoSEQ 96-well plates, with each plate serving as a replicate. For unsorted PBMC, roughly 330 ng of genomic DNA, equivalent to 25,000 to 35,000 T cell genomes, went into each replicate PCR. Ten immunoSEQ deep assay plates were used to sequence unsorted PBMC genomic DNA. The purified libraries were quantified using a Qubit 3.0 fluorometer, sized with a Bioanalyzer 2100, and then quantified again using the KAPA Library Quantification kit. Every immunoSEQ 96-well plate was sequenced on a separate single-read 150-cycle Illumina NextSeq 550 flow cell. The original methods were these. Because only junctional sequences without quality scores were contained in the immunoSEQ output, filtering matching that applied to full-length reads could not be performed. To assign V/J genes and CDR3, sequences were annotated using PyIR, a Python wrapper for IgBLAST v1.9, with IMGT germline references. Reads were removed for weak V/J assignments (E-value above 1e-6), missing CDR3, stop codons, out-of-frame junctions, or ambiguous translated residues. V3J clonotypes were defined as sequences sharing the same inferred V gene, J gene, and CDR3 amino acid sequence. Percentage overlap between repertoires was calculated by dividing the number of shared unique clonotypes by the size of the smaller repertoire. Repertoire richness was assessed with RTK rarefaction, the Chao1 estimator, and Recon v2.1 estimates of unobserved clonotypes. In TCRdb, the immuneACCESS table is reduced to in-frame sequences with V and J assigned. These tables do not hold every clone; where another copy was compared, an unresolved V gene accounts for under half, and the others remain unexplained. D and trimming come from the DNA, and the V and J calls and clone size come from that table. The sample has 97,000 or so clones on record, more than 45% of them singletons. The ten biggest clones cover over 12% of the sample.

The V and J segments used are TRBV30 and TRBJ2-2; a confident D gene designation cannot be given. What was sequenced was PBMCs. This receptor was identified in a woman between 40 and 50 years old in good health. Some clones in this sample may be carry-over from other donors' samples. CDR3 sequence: CAWRGGVSGTGELFF. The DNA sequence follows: TGTGCCTGGAGGGGCGGTGTCTCGGGCACCGGGGAGCTGTTTTTT.